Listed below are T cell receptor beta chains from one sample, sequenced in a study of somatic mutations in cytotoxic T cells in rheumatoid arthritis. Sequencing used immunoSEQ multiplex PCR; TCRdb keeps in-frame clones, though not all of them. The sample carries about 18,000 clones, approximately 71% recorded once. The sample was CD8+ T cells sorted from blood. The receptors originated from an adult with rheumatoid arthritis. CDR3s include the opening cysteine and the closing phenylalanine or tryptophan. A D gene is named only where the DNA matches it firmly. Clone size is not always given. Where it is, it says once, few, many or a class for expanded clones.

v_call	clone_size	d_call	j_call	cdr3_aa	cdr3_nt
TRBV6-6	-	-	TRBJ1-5	CASTLNSNQPQHF	TGTGCCAGCACCTTAAATAGCAATCAGCCCCAGCATTTT
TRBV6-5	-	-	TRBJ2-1	CASSYGASSYNEQFF	TGTGCCAGCAGTTACGGCGCTAGCTCCTACAATGAGCAGTTCTTC
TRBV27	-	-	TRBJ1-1	CASSLARRGNTEAFF	TGTGCCAGCAGTTTAGCGCGCAGGGGTAACACTGAAGCTTTCTTT
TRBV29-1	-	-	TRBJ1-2	CSVEWRENYGYTF	TGCAGCGTTGAATGGCGTGAGAACTATGGCTACACCTTC
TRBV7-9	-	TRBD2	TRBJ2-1	CASSLLAGGMNEQFF	TGTGCCAGCAGCTTACTCGCGGGGGGGATGAATGAGCAGTTCTTC
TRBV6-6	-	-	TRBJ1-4	CASSYGEKLFF	TGTGCCAGCAGTTACGGAGAAAAACTGTTTTTT
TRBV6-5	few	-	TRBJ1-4	CASSQSNEKLFF	TGTGCCAGCAGTCAATCCAATGAAAAACTGTTTTTT
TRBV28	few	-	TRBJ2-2	CASSFLTGELFF	TGTGCCAGCAGTTTTTTGACCGGGGAGCTGTTTTTT
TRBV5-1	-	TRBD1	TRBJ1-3	CASSPGQGSGNTIYF	TGCGCCAGCAGCCCCGGACAGGGCTCTGGAAACACCATATATTTT
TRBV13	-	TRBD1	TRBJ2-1	CASSSGQFDNEQFF	TGTGCCAGCAGCTCGGGACAGTTTGACAATGAGCAGTTCTTC
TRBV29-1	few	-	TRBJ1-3	CSVETGNGNTIYF	TGCAGCGTTGAAACCGGGAACGGAAACACCATATATTTT
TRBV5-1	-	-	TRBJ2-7	CASSQGLAYEQYF	TGCGCCAGCAGCCAGGGGCTAGCCTACGAGCAGTACTTC
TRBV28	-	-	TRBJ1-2	CASSLTVGGGYTF	TGTGCCAGCAGTCTGACAGTCGGGGGGGGCTACACCTTC
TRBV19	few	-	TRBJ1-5	CATTFRDEHSNQPQHF	TGTGCCACTACGTTCCGGGACGAACATAGCAATCAGCCCCAGCATTTT
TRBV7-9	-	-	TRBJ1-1	CASSLGVTEAFF	TGTGCCAGCAGCTTAGGGGTCACTGAAGCTTTCTTT
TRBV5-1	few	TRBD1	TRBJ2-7	CASSLAQGVRDEQYF	TGCGCCAGCAGCTTGGCCCAGGGGGTACGCGACGAGCAGTACTTC
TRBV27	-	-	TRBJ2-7	CATGQPAYEQYF	TGTGCCACCGGACAGCCGGCCTACGAGCAGTACTTC
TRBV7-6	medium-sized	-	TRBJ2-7	CASSLVGGDGGEQYF	TGTGCCAGCAGCTTAGTCGGCGGCGACGGCGGCGAGCAGTACTTC
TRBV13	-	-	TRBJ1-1	CASSFPGIEAFF	TGTGCCAGCAGCTTCCCAGGGATTGAAGCTTTCTTT
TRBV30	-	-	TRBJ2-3	CAWSVGGALTDTQYF	TGTGCCTGGAGTGTTGGTGGGGCTCTCACAGATACGCAGTATTTT
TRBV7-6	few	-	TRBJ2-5	CASSLDGGETQYF	TGTGCCAGCAGCTTAGACGGCGGGGAGACCCAGTACTTC
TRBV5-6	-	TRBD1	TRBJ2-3	CASSWEDRGTQYF	TGTGCCAGCAGCTGGGAAGACAGGGGGACACAGTATTTT
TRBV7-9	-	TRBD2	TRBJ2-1	CASSLGVGGNYNEQFF	TGTGCCAGCAGCTTAGGGGTGGGGGGGAACTACAATGAGCAGTTCTTC
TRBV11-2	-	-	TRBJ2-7	CASARGSTEDEQYF	TGTGCCAGCGCCCGGGGCTCAACGGAGGACGAGCAGTACTTC
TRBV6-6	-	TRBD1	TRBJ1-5	CASSSPTGGNQPQHF	TGTGCCAGCAGTTCCCCCACAGGGGGCAATCAGCCCCAGCATTTT